Described below is a single T cell receptor beta chain sequence and its context. This record belongs to a study of blood T cell repertoires in COVID-19. Study as a whole: Samples representing acute and convalescent COVID-19 were sourced from the United States, Italy and Spain.

As handled by the study authors: Researchers report that nucleated cell counts were estimated from reference gene primer amplification. TCRdb keeps only in-frame clones here, not all; method: immunoSEQ multiplex PCR. The V and J calls and clone size are taken from that table; D and trimming were inferred from the DNA. The table includes about 300,000 clones, around 86% detected once. Participant age was roughly 18 to 100 years, and participants resided in around 24 US areas. In germline, CDR1 is WSHSY, CDR2 SAAADI. This CDR3 is built from 15 residues. V was clipped by 7 bases and J by 0 bases; unmatched bases: 4.

The receptor comes from a man younger than 45 who had recovered from COVID-19. Source material: PBMCs or T cells enriched from blood (not recorded which). The V gene is TRBV10-2, the J gene TRBJ2-1; 9 bases are a match to TRBD1. CDR3 loop: CASIGQGSSYNEQFF. The CDR3 DNA follows: TGCGCCAGCATCGGACAGGGGAGCTCCTACAATGAGCAGTTCTTC.